This entry concerns a single T cell receptor (beta chain). Its antigen is unknown. No base qualities exist here, and no much larger clone lies one base off it. The donors were healthy, HIV-negative adults who had no recently reported acute infections or vaccinations. Every donor was a Caucasian adult living in Nashville, Tennessee, USA. CD4+ T cells were enriched by magnetic negative selection; naive cells were then positively selected on CD45RA, and the negative fraction formed the memory subset. After blood collection by leukapheresis, PBMCs were isolated using Ficoll-Histopaque density gradient centrifugation and then cryopreserved in the vapor phase of liquid nitrogen. Purity and quantity of every magnetically sorted T cell population were checked by analytical flow cytometry. Genomic DNA was isolated from each sorted fraction and quantified by UV absorbance on a Nanodrop 2000c. This sample is drawn from a study of shared clonotypes between healthy human individuals (TCRdb year 2020). Concerning the study at large: The cohort included a few men and a couple of women between 18 and 49 years of age. The study deeply sequenced blood TCR repertoires of several healthy adults to estimate repertoire size and the extent of clonotype sharing between individuals. Per donor, leukapheresis produced somewhere between about 0.94 and 9 billion PBMCs. To increase sequencing depth and limit assay-specific biases, TCR repertoire library preparation and sequencing were carried out by different laboratories using diverse techniques. For each donor, CD4 naive and CD4 memory were each given three plates, CD8 naive was given two plates, and CD8 memory was given one plate.

Reading from cysteine to phenylalanine, the CDR3 counts 15 amino acids. Only CDR3 DNA remains: 45 bases, in frame from the first base. The trim is 2 bases for V and 6 bases for J, with a gap of 14 bases between the germline ends. Sequences MDHEN (CDR1) and SYDVKM (CDR2) are obtained from the germline V gene. Using the deep immunoSEQ assay, TCR CDR3 regions were amplified from genomic DNA by multiplex PCR. For each cell subset, the extracted genomic DNA was distributed evenly across all wells of several immunoSEQ 96-well plates, and each plate served as one replicate. For sorted subsets, approximately 190 ng of genomic DNA, equivalent to around 29,000 T cell genomes, went into each replicate PCR. Purified libraries were quantified with a Qubit 3.0 fluorometer, sized on a Bioanalyzer 2100, and re-quantified with the KAPA Library Quantification kit. Every immunoSEQ 96-well plate was sequenced on a dedicated single-read 150-cycle Illumina NextSeq 550 flow cell. The source study handled its data this way. Because the immunoSEQ output held only junctional sequences and lacked quality scores, the filtering could not match the filtering applied to full-length reads. Sequences were annotated with PyIR, a Python wrapper for IgBLAST v1.9, and V/J genes and CDR3 were assigned using IMGT germline references. Reads with weak V/J assignments (E-value above 1e-6), missing CDR3, stop codons, out-of-frame junctions, or ambiguous translated residues were removed. V3J clonotypes were defined as sequences sharing the same inferred V gene, J gene, and CDR3 amino acid sequence. Percentage overlap between repertoires was calculated by dividing the number of shared unique clonotypes by the size of the smaller repertoire. Three approaches were used to assess repertoire richness: RTK rarefaction, the Chao1 estimator, and Recon v2.1 estimates of unobserved clonotypes. Generation probabilities for all TCRbeta clonotypes obtained by the gDNA method from a few donors were computed using OLGA. TCRdb took over this immuneACCESS table, retaining in-frame rearrangements with V and J assigned. Such tables are incomplete; in checked studies, under half of the missing clones stem from an unresolved V gene, and the remainder is unexplained. V, J and clone size are taken as reported in that table, and D and trimming were inferred from the DNA itself. The sample table lists some 2,000,000 clones, approximately 96% of them with a count of one. About 0.13% of the sample is in the top ten clones.

General conclusions and limits of the study: The small number of donors limited the genetic and exposure-history diversity represented. When a handful of donors were compared, the shared fraction of clonotypes was around 5% for naive CD4, 3.5% for naive CD8, 2.3% for memory CD4, and approximately 0.4% for memory CD8. Estimated clonotype richness was generally larger for naive than for memory subsets. Based on pairwise subsampling, the degree of clonotype sharing among donors was expected to be affected by sequencing depth. Rarefaction of sorted-subset datasets indicated incomplete sequencing despite the large sequencing depth. Higher generation probabilities were observed for clonotypes shared by all four sorted-subset donors than for non-shared clonotypes. Only blood was sampled, and tissue TCR repertoires likely differ from those in blood.

Source material: naive CD4+ T cells sorted from blood. The cell subset or site label for this specimen denotes: CD45RA+ positively selected. The sequence links TRBV28 to TRBJ1-5; no D gene can be assigned with confidence. This receptor was identified in a man between 18 and 29 years old in good health. The CDR3 reads CASSLIQGGSQPQHF. The base sequence is TGTGCCAGCAGTTTAATACAAGGCGGCAGTCAGCCCCAGCATTTT.